Sequencing of this T cell receptor (beta chain) was carried out in a study of shared clonotypes between healthy human individuals. Several immunoSEQ 96-well plates shared each subset's DNA, each plate a replicate. Sorted subsets were amplified in replicate PCRs using 150 to 250 ng DNA, 32,000 or so T cell genomes. Some clones are missing from TCRdb's copy, which holds only in-frame ones; the method was immunoSEQ multiplex PCR. Among about 2.3 million clones, 85% to 95% were seen once, and the ten largest hold about 0.41%. Splitting of CD4+ cells produced CD45RA+ naive and CD45RA-negative memory subsets. Germline V lookup: CDR1 SGHRS, CDR2 YFSETQ. The CDR3 is made up of 13 amino acids. Deletions cut 7 bases from V and 1 base from J, with 11 bases between.

The TCR was taken from a man aged 18 to 29 in good health. Some clones in this sample may be carry-over from other donors' samples. Material for sequencing was naive CD4+ T cells from PBMCs. Subset indicated: CD45RA+ positively selected. This chain links TRBV5-1 with TRBJ1-1; D not resolved. The CDR3, as DNA: TGCGCCAGCCGCGCGGCAGAGAACACTGAAGCTTTCTTT. Amino acid sequence: CASRAAENTEAFF.